Sequencing of this TCR beta chain was carried out in a study of blood T cell repertoires in COVID-19 (TCRdb year 2020). For the study in its entirety: Samples from collaborators originated in the United States, Italy and Spain and spanned both the acute and convalescent phases of COVID-19. Where HLA class I and class II types were available, the types were taken from metadata supplied by the sample provider, not from assay-based typing. A freely available public database, intended as a resource for researchers studying the immune response to SARS-CoV-2, is where the repertoires were released. The samples were drawn from the first 160 participants of the ongoing ImmuneRACE study and from 1,254 subjects provided by 6 global collaborators. The prospective study material was composed of cDNA or gDNA derived from T cells, B-cell-depleted T cells, or PBMCs. A de-identified subject ID, COVID-19 status, age in years and sex were almost always included in the sample metadata. Deeply sampled blood TCRbeta repertoires from subjects exposed to, actively infected with, or recovered from COVID-19 were included in the dataset.

The germline V gene supplies CDR1 SGHRS and CDR2 YFSETQ. Ends trimmed: V by 1 base, J by 1 base; bases unmatched to a gene: 10. From the cysteine through the phenylalanine, the CDR3 covers 18 amino acids. Only the CDR3 region is kept as DNA, spanning 54 bases read in frame from base 1. The immunoSEQ Assay, a bias-controlled multiplex PCR, was used to amplify TCRbeta CDR3 regions from genomic DNA. In the source study's methods: The number of nucleated cells in each sample was estimated from the amplification of reference gene primers within the assay. Sequence reads were collapsed and filtered to measure the absolute abundance of every unique TCRbeta CDR3 rearrangement. Productive Simpson clonality was computed per sample as the square root of Simpson's diversity index over productive rearrangements. TCRdb stores this immuneACCESS table with in-frame sequences only. Part of the clones is absent; in the studies checked, under half of the shortfall reflects unresolved V genes, and no reason is known for the rest. V and J calls and clone size are those listed in that table; D and trimming were worked out from the DNA. The sample has 350,000 to 400,000 clones on record, about 90% of them singletons. The biggest ten clones account for 2.5% to 3% of the sample.

Comment on this clone: Its antigen remains undetermined. No quality values exist for individual bases; no much larger clone is one base distant.

Participants in the prospective study were enrolled through a virtual design, were aged roughly 18 to 100 years, and lived in approximately 25 United States geographic areas. In the prospective study, participants were assigned to cohorts based on the clinical history participants reported in a screening survey and a study questionnaire. ImmuneRACE Cohort 3 recovered participants were defined by two consecutive negative NP/OP PCR tests, healthcare professional clearance, or symptom resolution. In the prospective study, whole blood, serum and a nasopharyngeal or oropharyngeal swab were collected from each participant by mobile phlebotomists. Additional blood draws and questionnaires over an approximately two-month period could optionally be provided by prospective study participants. Prospective study blood samples were shipped either frozen or at room temperature before DNA extraction. Results and caveats for the whole study, not just this receptor: How much clinical and demographic metadata was included differed by source and by participant, and the metadata was provided uncurated.

The material sequenced was PBMCs or T cells enriched from blood (not recorded which). This sequence uses TRBV5-1 and TRBJ2-3; TRBD2 aligns with 9 central bases. This receptor was taken from a woman between 25 and 40 years old who had recovered from COVID-19. The nucleotides read TGCGCCAGCAGCTTGTTCCCTAGCGGGGCCCCTGGCACAGATACGCAGTATTTT. Its translation reads: CASSLFPSGAPGTDTQYF.